Shown below are 20 T cell receptor beta chains from a single sample sequenced in a study of identical twins. TCRdb called the 5' RACE reads again in MiXCR, with one record for every CDR3 protein. The repertoire holds more than 400,000 distinct CDR3 sequences, with roughly 15% as singletons. A further study also used this sample, focusing on yellow fever vaccine responses in identical twins.

The specimen was CD4+ T cells sorted from blood. The receptors here all came from a woman aged 18-29 years in good health.

V usage is TRBV5-5 and J usage is TRBJ2-5; 8 bases are a match to TRBD2. The CDR3 is 15 amino acids. Germline CDR1 and CDR2: SGHKS and YYEKEE (reference sequence). V shed 4 bases, J shed 5 bases, and the junction held 10 bases outside the gene matches. For the CDR3, the DNA is TGTGCCAGCAGCCAAACTCCCGGGACTAGGGAGACCCAGTACTTC. This translates into CASSQTPGTRETQYF.

The chain has TRBV5-1 and TRBJ2-1; 12 positions agree with TRBD2. This CDR3 region has 18 residues. Germline trimming cut 0 bases from V and 5 bases from J; bases unmatched to any gene: 9. In germline, CDR1 is SGHRS, CDR2 YFSETQ. This CDR3 reads CASSLAGTSGPYHNEQFF. The DNA for the CDR3 is TGCGCCAGCAGCTTGGCTGGGACTAGCGGGCCTTATCACAATGAGCAGTTCTTC.

V and J are TRBV6-2 or TRBV6-3 and TRBJ2-5; D may be TRBD2 (5 bases). V shed 6 bases and J shed 4 bases, with 18 bases lying between them. Germline V gives CDR1 MNHEY, CDR2 SVGEGT. The CDR3 has 15 amino acids. In DNA, the CDR3 is TGTGCCAGCAGACCGACGGCTAGGGCGGGAGAGACCCAGTACTTC. Its translation is CASRPTARAGETQYF.

This clonotype was seen a handful of times. This chain links TRBV20-1 with TRBJ2-1, with 10 bases that match TRBD2. There are 17 residues in the CDR3. Germline CDR1 DFQATT, CDR2 SNEGSKA (reference sequence). V lost 0 bases and J lost 5; bases outside the gene matches: 10. CDR3 sequence (DNA): TGCAGTGCTAGAGATAGAAGGCTAGCGGGGGACCACAATGAGCAGTTCTTC. It translates to CSARDRRLAGDHNEQFF.

At least ten counts were recorded for this clonotype. The genes are TRBV29-1 and TRBJ2-5; D perhaps matches TRBD2 (6 bases). The germline V gene encodes CDR1 SQVTM and CDR2 ANQGSEA. This CDR3 is 14 amino acids long. Trimming pared 4 bases from V and 1 base from J, leaving 13 bases between. CDR3 residues: CSVARAGSQETQYF. DNA for the CDR3: TGCAGCGTTGCGAGGGCGGGGAGCCAAGAGACCCAGTACTTC.

There are many counts of this clonotype. CDR3 in amino acids: CASSLSGQVFNNEQFF. CDR3 nucleotides: TGCGCCAGCAGCCTTTCGGGACAGGTATTTAACAATGAGCAGTTCTTC. V usage is TRBV5-1 and J usage is TRBJ2-1; 8 nucleotides line up with TRBD1. The CDR3 consists of 16 residues. V shed 4 bases, J shed 5 bases, and the junction held 11 bases outside the gene matches. Germline V CDR1 and CDR2: SGHRS, YFSETQ.

A few counts support this clonotype. The rearrangement links TRBV28 to TRBJ2-7; 12 bases agree with TRBD2. The CDR3 consists of 15 residues. With V trimmed by 5 bases and J by 6 bases, 8 bases remained unmatched. Germline V gene data show CDR1 as MDHEN and CDR2 as SYDVKM. CDR3 amino acids: CASSPRLAGVGEQYF. The CDR3 DNA follows: TGTGCCAGCAGTCCTCGACTAGCGGGAGTGGGCGAGCAGTACTTC.

In its sample, this clonotype was seen once. This sequence joins TRBV5-4 and TRBJ1-2; 7 nucleotides align to TRBD1. The germline V gene encodes CDR1 SGHNT and CDR2 YYREEE (reference sequence). Unmatched junction bases numbered 4, after V lost 2 bases and J lost 6 bases. The CDR3 totals 13 residues. The CDR3 sequence: CASSFQGVDGYTF. The CDR3, as DNA: TGTGCCAGCAGCTTCCAGGGGGTAGATGGCTACACCTTC.

This clonotype has at least ten counts. The V call is TRBV12-3 or TRBV12-4, the J call TRBJ1-1, with D unclear. The CDR3 runs 12 residues. V lost 2 bases and J 5 bases, leaving 6 bases between the germline ends. The CDR3, as DNA: TGTGCCAGCAGTTTAAGTGGGACTGAAGCTTTCTTT. Residues: CASSLSGTEAFF.

The chain joins TRBV18 to TRBJ2-7; 8 nucleotides agree with TRBD2. J was trimmed by 4 bases and V by 2 bases; bases with no gene match: 7. CDR3 length: 15 residues. Germline V gene data show CDR1 as KGHSH and CDR2 as LQKENI. CDR3 amino acids: CASSPVAGGNYEQYF. The CDR3 DNA reads TGTGCCAGCTCACCAGTTGCGGGAGGAAATTACGAGCAGTACTTC.

This clonotype was seen a handful of times. This sequence joins TRBV24-1 and TRBJ2-5; 11 nucleotides match TRBD2. Germline values: CDR1 KGHDR, CDR2 SFDVKD. V lost 4 bases to trimming and J lost 5 bases; unmatched junction nucleotides: 8. CDR3 length: 16 residues. Written as DNA, the CDR3 is TGTGCCACCAGTGAGACCGGGACTAGCGGCCCGGAGACCCAGTACTTC. It encodes CATSETGTSGPETQYF.

The J gene is TRBJ2-5, the V gene TRBV28; D might be TRBD1 (6 bases). Germline V gives CDR1 MDHEN, CDR2 SYDVKM. The germline V and J ends were trimmed by 5 bases and 2 bases, with 15 bases remaining between them. The CDR3 covers 15 residues. CDR3 residues: CASSPGGQLQETQYF. CDR3 coding DNA: TGTGCCAGCAGTCCCGGAGGACAGCTACAAGAGACCCAGTACTTC. The full variable domain, in which reference TRBV28 and TRBJ2-5 provide the parts outside the CDR3, is DVKVTQSSRYLVKRTGEKVFLECVQDMDHENMFWYRQDPGLGLRLIYFSYDVKMKEKGDIPEGYSVSREKKERFSLILESASTNQTSMYLCASSPGGQLQETQYFGPGTRLLVL.

The V and J genes are TRBV20-1 and TRBJ2-7; possibly TRBD1 for D (5 bases). Per the germline V gene, CDR1 is DFQATT and CDR2 is SNEGSKA (reference sequence). The CDR3 runs to 15 residues. V was pared by 0 bases and J by 3 bases, with 15 bases between. CDR3 loop: CSARDLLGQNYEQYF. The CDR3 DNA reads as TGCAGTGCTAGAGATCTTTTGGGGCAGAACTACGAGCAGTACTTC.

There are a few counts of this clonotype. The chain couples TRBV27 to TRBJ2-5; 9 bases align to TRBD2. The CDR3 consists of 13 residues. Germline lookup yields CDR1 MNHEY and CDR2 SMNVEV (reference sequence). The J segment lost 7 bases and the V segment lost 5 bases, leaving 5 bases of the junction unmatched. The chain's CDR3 is CASSPGLAGTQYF. The CDR3 nucleotides read TGTGCCAGCAGTCCGGGACTAGCTGGGACCCAGTACTTC.

This clonotype was observed a few times. The J gene is TRBJ2-2, the V gene TRBV12-3 or TRBV12-4; the match to TRBD2 covers 7 bases. The ends lost 9 bases at V and 0 bases at J; junction bases unmatched: 10. The CDR3 loop spans 16 amino acids. In DNA form, the CDR3 reads TGTGCCAGGTCTGGCGGGAGTATTTCGAACACCGGGGAGCTGTTTTTT. Its protein product is CARSGGSISNTGELFF.

CDR3 coding DNA: TGTGCCAGCAGCTTGTCGACAGTCTATGGCTACACCTTC. Translation: CASSLSTVYGYTF. The chain recombines TRBV5-5 with TRBJ1-2, with D perhaps TRBD1 (5 bases). CDR3 length equals 13 residues. Between the trimmed V and J ends, which lost 1 base and 4 bases, there was a span of 8 bases. CDR1 SGHKS and CDR2 YYEKEE come from the germline V gene (reference sequence).

This clonotype showed up just a few times. V usage is TRBV27 and J usage is TRBJ2-7, with 8 bases fitting TRBD1. V shed 2 bases, J shed 2 bases, and the junction held 5 bases outside the gene matches. From germline, CDR1 is MNHEY and CDR2 SMNVEV (reference sequence). CDR3 length: 15 amino acids. The CDR3 sequence: CASSLAGQAPYEQYF. CDR3 nucleotide sequence: TGTGCCAGCAGTTTAGCGGGACAGGCACCCTACGAGCAGTACTTC.

This clonotype has just a few counts. V and J are TRBV7-9 and TRBJ2-1; TRBD2 is a possible D gene (6 bases). V lost 5 bases, J lost 8 bases, and 25 bases lay in between. Germline V gene sequence: CDR1 SEHNR, CDR2 FQNEAQ (reference sequence). There are 17 residues in the CDR3. The CDR3 nucleotides are TGTGCCAGCAGCCCCTTAGAGGGACTCAAAGAAGCGCATGAGCAGTTCTTC. Translated, it gives CASSPLEGLKEAHEQFF.

This clonotype was counted between two and nine times. V and J are TRBV3-1 and TRBJ2-7; D is undetermined. Trimming took 6 bases from V and 6 from J, leaving 12 bases between them. The CDR3 is made up of 12 amino acids. Germline V CDR1 and CDR2: LGHDT, YNNKEL (reference sequence). As DNA, the CDR3 is TGTGCCAGCAGTGACGTAGATGGCGAGCAGTACGTC. Translating gives CASSDVDGEQYV.

There are a few counts of this clonotype. The chain joins TRBV14 to TRBJ2-7; 7 bases align to TRBD2. Germline CDR1 and CDR2: SGHDN and FVKESK. This CDR3 is built from 14 residues. With 0 bases clipped from V and 6 bases from J, the junction kept 5 bases outside the gene matches. CDR3 nucleotide sequence: TGTGCCAGCAGCCAAGAATCCGGACTAGTCGAGCAGTACTTC. Its protein is CASSQESGLVEQYF.